This T cell receptor beta chain was obtained from a study of T cells in localized non-small cell lung cancer. V lost 4 bases to trimming and J lost 9 bases, with 16 bases between them. Germline V CDR1 and CDR2: MDHEN, SYDVKM. The CDR3 length is 14 residues. Profiled with immunoSEQ multiplex PCR; TCRdb holds only in-frame clones, not every one. Here the sample spans around 30,000 clones, 75% to 95% being singletons. Details on this clone: The antigen remains unidentified.

The study's findings and limits: Within adjacent lung there appeared a median approximately 58 of the top 100 tumor clones. T cell clonality was highest in uninvolved adjacent lung, above tumor. Longer overall survival accompanied higher blood T cell density. It remains possible that heterogeneity exists, since only one tumor region was sequenced.

The receptor was isolated from a female donor over 55 with stage I lung adenocarcinoma. Sequenced here: peripheral blood, sampled before any cancer treatment. This chain joins TRBV28 and TRBJ2-1; maybe TRBD2 (6 bases). The CDR3 bases are TGTGCCAGCAGTTGGACCGGAGGGGTCGGTGAGCAGTTCTTC. It is translated as CASSWTGGVGEQFF.